The T cell receptor beta chain under discussion was sequenced for a study of cytomegalovirus exposure and HLA in healthy donors. The PCR used 60 Vbeta and 13 Jbeta primers. Some clones are missing from TCRdb's copy, which holds only in-frame ones; the method was immunoSEQ multiplex PCR. Here the sample table reports 130,000 or so clones. The CDR3 consists of 17 residues. Germline values: CDR1 SGDLS, CDR2 YYNGEE. V shed 0 bases, J shed 2 bases, and the junction held 6 bases outside the gene matches. V is TRBV9 and J is TRBJ2-3; 10 positions match TRBD2. Specimen: PBMCs. This sequence was found in a woman aged 18-29 years in good health and CMV-seronegative. Written as DNA, the CDR3 is TGTGCCAGCAGCGTAGGGACTAGCGGCTTAAACACAGATACGCAGTATTTT. Translating gives CASSVGTSGLNTDTQYF.